The T cell receptor (beta chain) under discussion was sequenced for a study of metastatic and nonmetastatic thyroid tumors. Study-level information: Both malignant and benign thyroid patients supplied peripheral blood and tumor or nodule tissue samples, across which the repertoires of these patients were then compared.

The germline gives CDR1 SGHNT, CDR2 YENEEA. J lost 1 base, V lost 7 bases, and 6 bases had no gene match. CDR3 length equals 16 residues. This clone was detected many times. TCRdb re-processed the PCR reads through MiXCR. The sample lists some 69,000 clones, 14% seen once, with approximately 7% in the top ten. Each patient came to thyroid surgery without any prior treatment (of any kind). Sequenced input: blood. The TCR originated in a male donor with papillary thyroid cancer or a benign thyroid nodule (not recorded which). Some clones in this sample may be carry-over from other donors' samples. The chain uses TRBV11-3 and TRBJ2-1; 11 bases map to TRBD2. Here the CDR3 DNA reads TGTGCCAGCACTGGTAGCGGGAGGGAATCCTACAATGAGCAGTTCTTC. Residues: CASTGSGRESYNEQFF.